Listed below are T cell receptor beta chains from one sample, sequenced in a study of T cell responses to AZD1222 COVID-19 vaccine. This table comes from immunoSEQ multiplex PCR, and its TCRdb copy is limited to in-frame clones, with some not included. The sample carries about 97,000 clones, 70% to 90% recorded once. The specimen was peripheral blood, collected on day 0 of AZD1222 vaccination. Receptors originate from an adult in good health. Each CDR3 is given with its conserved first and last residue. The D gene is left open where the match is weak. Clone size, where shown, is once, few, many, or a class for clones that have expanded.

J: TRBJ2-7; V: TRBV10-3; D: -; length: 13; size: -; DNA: TGTGCCATCAGTTCGGGACTCCACTACGAGCAGTACTTC; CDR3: CAISSGLHYEQYF
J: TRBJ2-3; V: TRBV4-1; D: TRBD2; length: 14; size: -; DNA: TGCGCCGTCCCCCGGGAGGGGGACACAGATACGCAGTATTTT; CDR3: CAVPREGDTDTQYF
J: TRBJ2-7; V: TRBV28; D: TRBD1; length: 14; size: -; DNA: TGTGCCAGCAGTTTGCTACAGGGGGCTTACGAGCAGTACTTC; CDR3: CASSLLQGAYEQYF
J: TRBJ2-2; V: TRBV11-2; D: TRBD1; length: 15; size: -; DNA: TGTGCCAGCAGCGTCAACAGGGGGGACACCGGGGAGCTGTTTTTT; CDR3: CASSVNRGDTGELFF
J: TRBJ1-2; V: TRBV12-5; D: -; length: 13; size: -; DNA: TGTGCTAGTGCCGTGGACACGGACTATGGCTACACCTTC; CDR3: CASAVDTDYGYTF
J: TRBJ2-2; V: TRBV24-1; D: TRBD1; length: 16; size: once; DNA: TGTGCCACCAGTACTACAGGGGGCGCGGAAACCGGGGAGCTGTTTTTT; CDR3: CATSTTGGAETGELFF
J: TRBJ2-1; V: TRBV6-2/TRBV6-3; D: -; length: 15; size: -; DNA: TGTGCCAGCAGTTTTTGGGGGGACTCCTACAATGAGCAGTTCTTC; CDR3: CASSFWGDSYNEQFF
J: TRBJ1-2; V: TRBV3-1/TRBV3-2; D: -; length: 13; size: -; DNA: TGTGCCAGCAGCCAAGGCCGGCGATCCAGCGGGTCCTTC; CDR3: CASSQGRRSSGSF
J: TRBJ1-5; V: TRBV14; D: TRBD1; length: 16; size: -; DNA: TGTGCCAGCAGCCAGGGAGCCACAGGGGGCAATCAGCCCCAGCATTTT; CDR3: CASSQGATGGNQPQHF
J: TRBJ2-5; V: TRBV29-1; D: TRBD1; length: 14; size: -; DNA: TGCAGCGCTGGGCCGGGACAGATAAAAGAGACCCAGTACTTC; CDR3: CSAGPGQIKETQYF
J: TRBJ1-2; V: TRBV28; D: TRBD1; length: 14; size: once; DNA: TGTGCCAGCAGCAGACAGGGTCGGAGCTATGGCTACACCTTC; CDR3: CASSRQGRSYGYTF
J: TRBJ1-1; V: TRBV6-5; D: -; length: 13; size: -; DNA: TGTGCCAGCAGTTACGTTGGGGGACCTGAAGCTTTCTTT; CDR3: CASSYVGGPEAFF
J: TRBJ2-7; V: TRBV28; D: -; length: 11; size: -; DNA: TGTGCCAGCAGCCCGGCATACGAGCAGTACTTC; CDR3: CASSPAYEQYF
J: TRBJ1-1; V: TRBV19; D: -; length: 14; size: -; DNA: TGTGCCAGTAGTATAGCTGGGGGGTACACTGAAGCTTTCTTT; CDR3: CASSIAGGYTEAFF
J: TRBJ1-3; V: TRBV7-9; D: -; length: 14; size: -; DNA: TGTGCCAGCAGCTTGGAGGTCTCTGGAAACACCATATATTTT; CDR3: CASSLEVSGNTIYF
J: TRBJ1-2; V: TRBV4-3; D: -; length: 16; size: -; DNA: TGCGCCAGCAGCCAAGAGGTTACTGGGGTTAACTATGGCTACACCTTC; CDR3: CASSQEVTGVNYGYTF
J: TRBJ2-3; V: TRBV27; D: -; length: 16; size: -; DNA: TGTGCCAGCAGTTTAGTGCCTCGGCCTAGCACAGATACGCAGTATTTT; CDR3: CASSLVPRPSTDTQYF
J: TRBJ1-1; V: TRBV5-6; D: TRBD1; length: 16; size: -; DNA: TGTGCCAGCAGCTTGTATCTAACAGGGGGCATCACTGAAGCTTTCTTT; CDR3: CASSLYLTGGITEAFF
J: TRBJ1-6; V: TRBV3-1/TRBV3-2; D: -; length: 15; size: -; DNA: TGTGCCAGCAGCCAAGGAGAAACAAGGAATTCACCCCTCCACTTT; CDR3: CASSQGETRNSPLHF
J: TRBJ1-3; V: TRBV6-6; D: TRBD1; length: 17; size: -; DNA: TGTGCCAGCAGTCCCTACTCCAGGGGGCAGGGCGGAAACACCATATATTTT; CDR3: CASSPYSRGQGGNTIYF
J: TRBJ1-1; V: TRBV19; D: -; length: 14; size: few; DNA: TGTGCCAGTAGTATAGCGGCAGGGAACACTGAAGCTTTCTTT; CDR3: CASSIAAGNTEAFF
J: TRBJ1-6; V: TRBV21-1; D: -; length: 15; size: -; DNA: TGTGCCAGCAGCAAAGAGGAGGGTAAGGATTCACCCCTCCACTTT; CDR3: CASSKEEGKDSPLHF
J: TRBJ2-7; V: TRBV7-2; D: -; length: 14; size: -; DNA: TGTGCCAGCAGCTTTACAGGGATTTCCTACGAGCAGTACTTC; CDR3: CASSFTGISYEQYF
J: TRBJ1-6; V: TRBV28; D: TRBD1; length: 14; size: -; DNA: TGTGCCAGCAGTCTCGACAGGGAAGGTTCACCCCTCCACTTT; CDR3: CASSLDREGSPLHF
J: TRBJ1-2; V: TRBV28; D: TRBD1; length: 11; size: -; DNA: TGTGCCCTGACAGGGGAATATGGCTACACCTTC; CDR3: CALTGEYGYTF
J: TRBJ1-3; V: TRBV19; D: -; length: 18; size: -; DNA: TGTGCCAGTAGTATTGATGGGCCAGCCACTTTCTCTGGAAACACCATATATTTT; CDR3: CASSIDGPATFSGNTIYF